Shown below are 26 T cell receptor beta chains from a single sample sequenced in a study of blood T cell repertoires in COVID-19. Some clones are missing from TCRdb's copy, which holds only in-frame ones; the method was immunoSEQ multiplex PCR. Among approximately 240,000 clones listed, roughly 87% were seen once. Sequencing was performed on PBMCs or T cells enriched from blood (not recorded which). The source is a woman aged 25 to 45 with acute COVID-19.

The chain joins TRBV28 to TRBJ1-2, with D tentatively TRBD1 (6 bases). This CDR3 has 15 amino acids. Germline CDR1 and CDR2: MDHEN and SYDVKM. Deletions cut 3 bases from V and 0 bases from J, with 11 bases between. The CDR3 bases are TGTGCCAGCAGTTTGTCGACAGGCGCTAACTATGGCTACACCTTC. Translating gives CASSLSTGANYGYTF.

This chain joins TRBV29-1 and TRBJ2-7; possibly TRBD2 for D (6 bases). Trimming removed 7 bases at V and 4 bases at J, with 14 bases between. The germline CDR1 and CDR2 sequences are SQVTM and ANQGSEA. CDR3 length: 12 amino acids. CDR3 DNA sequence: TGCAGCGGGGGGGAGCAAGGTTACGAGCAGTACTTC. It specifies CSGGEQGYEQYF.

This chain uses TRBV27 with TRBJ1-6; 10 bases are a match to TRBD1. Germline lookup yields CDR1 MNHEY and CDR2 SMNVEV (reference sequence). The CDR3 loop spans 15 amino acids. V was clipped by 5 bases and J by 8 bases; unmatched bases: 6. The CDR3 sequence is CASSEDRGQDSPLHF. DNA of the CDR3: TGTGCCAGCAGTGAAGACAGGGGGCAAGATTCACCCCTCCACTTT.

The gene calls are TRBV14 and TRBJ1-4; D perhaps matches TRBD1 (5 bases). V was cut by 4 bases and J by 4 bases, with 10 bases left in between. Germline CDR1 and CDR2: SGHDN and FVKESK. The CDR3 length is 14 residues. The CDR3 bases are TGTGCCAGCAGCCGGGCAGGGTTTAATGAAAAACTGTTTTTT. This translates into CASSRAGFNEKLFF.

This clone was recorded only once. J is TRBJ1-5 and V is TRBV24-1, with D unresolved. The CDR3 is made up of 12 amino acids. The germline gives CDR1 KGHDR, CDR2 SFDVKD. V was shortened by 6 bases and J by 7 bases, with 9 bases between the two germline ends. CDR3 residues: CATSHPNQPQHF. CDR3 DNA: TGTGCCACCAGTCATCCTAACCAGCCCCAGCATTTT.

V and J are TRBV5-1 and TRBJ2-1, with D unclear. The length of the CDR3 is 16 residues. Germline CDR1 reads SGHRS; CDR2 reads YFSETQ. Trimming took 4 bases from V and 1 from J, leaving 15 bases between them. The CDR3 nucleotides read TGCGCCAGCAGCACCAACCTGAGGCTGTCCTACAATGAGCAGTTCTTC. Translating it yields CASSTNLRLSYNEQFF.

This rearrangement joins TRBV3-1 (or the pseudogene TRBV3-2) to TRBJ2-7, with 9 bases identical to TRBD2. Germline CDR1 LGHDT, CDR2 YNNKEL (reference sequence). After removal of 10 bases from V and 7 bases from J, the junction contained 14 bases not matched to a gene. The CDR3 is 14 residues long. The CDR3 here is CATSSVAGAGEQYF. The CDR3 nucleotides read TGTGCCACCTCATCTGTAGCGGGAGCCGGGGAGCAGTACTTC.

The rearrangement joins TRBV27 to TRBJ2-6, with 7 bases that match TRBD1. The CDR3 length is 16 residues. CDR1 MNHEY and CDR2 SMNVEV come from the germline V gene (reference sequence). J lost 4 bases, V lost 8 bases, and 11 bases had no gene match. CDR3 DNA: TGTGCCAGCTCGCGAAGACAGGGAACCGGGGCCAACGTCCTGACTTTC. Translation gives CASSRRQGTGANVLTF.

DNA of the CDR3: TGCAGTGCTAGTCGCCTAGCGGGGGGCGGGGAGACCCAGTACTTC. Its translation is CSASRLAGGGETQYF. This chain joins TRBV20-1 and TRBJ2-5, with TRBD2 identical over 11 bases. Germline V CDR1 and CDR2: DFQATT, SNEGSKA (reference sequence). The ends lost 3 bases at V and 5 bases at J; junction bases unmatched: 8. CDR3 length: 15 residues.

V gene TRBV18 combines with J gene TRBJ1-3; D is unclear. The CDR3 contains 16 residues. V gave up 3 bases and J gave up 0 bases, with 12 bases separating them. From germline, CDR1 is KGHSH and CDR2 LQKENI. The CDR3 protein is CASSPGQVPSGNTIYF. The CDR3 DNA sequence: TGTGCCAGCTCACCTGGCCAGGTGCCCTCTGGAAACACCATATATTTT.

The CDR3 DNA follows: TGTGCCAGCTCACCCGTAGCGAGCGGGAGTAAATCTGGGGCCAACGTCCTGACTTTC. This sequence encodes CASSPVASGSKSGANVLTF. The V gene is TRBV18, the J gene TRBJ2-6; 8 bases match TRBD2. Losses at the gene ends were 3 bases for V and 1 base for J; bases not matched to a gene: 11. There are 19 residues in the CDR3. Germline CDR1 and CDR2: KGHSH and LQKENI.

CDR3 region: CASSGLVDTQYF. CDR3 DNA: TGTGCCAGCAGTGGGTTAGTGGATACGCAGTATTTT. The rearrangement links TRBV2 to TRBJ2-3; no definite D call. Trimming cost V 4 bases and J 6 bases, with 8 bases left between them. Germline assignment: CDR1 SNHLY and CDR2 FYNNEI. The CDR3 covers 12 residues.

This sequence joins TRBV12-5 and TRBJ1-5; TRBD1 matches 7 bases. V shed 3 bases and J 6 bases; nucleotides not matched to a gene: 2. CDR1 and CDR2 from the germline V gene are LGHNT and FRNRAP. The CDR3 has 13 residues. The CDR3 sequence: CASGLGGRQPQHF. CDR3 sequence (DNA): TGTGCTAGTGGTTTAGGGGGCCGTCAGCCCCAGCATTTT.

The chain joins TRBV30 to TRBJ2-3; 9 bases align to TRBD1. This CDR3 comprises 14 residues. In germline, CDR1 is GTSNPN, CDR2 SVGIG (reference sequence). Trimming at V came to 2 bases and at J to 4 bases, leaving 4 bases not matched to a gene. The CDR3 bases are TGTGCCTGGAGTAAACAGGGGGCGGCAGATACGCAGTATTTT. This codes for CAWSKQGAADTQYF.

This clone was seen a handful of times. V usage is TRBV21-1 and J usage is TRBJ1-5; the table's D call TRBD1 went unverified against the DNA. TRBV21-1 is flagged as a pseudogene. The CDR3 runs to 15 residues. CDR3 sequence reads: CASSKWWTPNQPQHF. The CDR3 DNA reads TGTGCCAGCAGCAAATGGTGGACACCCAATCAGCCCCAGCATTTT.

This chain uses TRBV27 with TRBJ2-1; D may be TRBD1 (6 bases). The V gene's germline CDR1 is MNHEY and CDR2 SMNVEV (reference sequence). V was shortened by 2 bases and J by 0 bases, with 11 bases between the two germline ends. The CDR3 length is 16 residues. The CDR3 region is CASSLTGTNSYNEQFF. CDR3 DNA: TGTGCCAGCAGTTTAACCGGGACAAACTCCTACAATGAGCAGTTCTTC.

The chain is built from TRBV5-1 and TRBJ2-7; 8 bases fit TRBD1. From germline, CDR1 is SGHRS and CDR2 YFSETQ. The junction had 15 bases not matched to a gene; V was cut back by 4 bases and J by 6 bases. The CDR3 sequence is 16 residues long. CDR3 in amino acids: CASSIGTGQPDSEQYF. In nucleotides, the CDR3 is TGCGCCAGCAGCATAGGGACAGGCCAACCAGACTCCGAGCAGTACTTC.

This clone showed up many times. The chain is built from TRBV19 and TRBJ2-6, with 8 bases lining up with TRBD1. V lost 3 bases and J lost 0; bases outside the gene matches: 1. The CDR3 consists of 16 residues. CDR1 LNHDA and CDR2 SQIVND come from the germline V gene (reference sequence). In DNA, the CDR3 is TGTGCCAGTAGTATGGGACAGGCCTCTGGGGCCAACGTCCTGACTTTC. Encoded protein: CASSMGQASGANVLTF.

CDR3 nucleotides: TGTGCCACCAGCAGAGAACTAGCGGGAGTTAACACCGGGGAGCTGTTTTTT. It is translated as CATSRELAGVNTGELFF. V and J are TRBV15 and TRBJ2-2, with TRBD2 matching over 11 bases. The germline CDR1 and CDR2 sequences are LNHNV and YYDKDF (reference sequence). The trim removed 0 bases at V and 2 bases at J, leaving 2 bases unmatched. This CDR3 comprises 17 residues.

This clone was counted a single time. This chain connects TRBV2 to TRBJ2-7, with D unresolved. This CDR3 comprises 12 residues. V was clipped by 8 bases and J by 3 bases, with 11 bases between them. From germline, CDR1 is SNHLY and CDR2 FYNNEI. The CDR3 region has the DNA TGTGCCAGCTTAGAACAGAACTACGAGCAGTACTTC. This encodes CASLEQNYEQYF.

The CDR3 protein is CASSLAGYKDSPLHF. Written as DNA, the CDR3 is TGCGCCAGCAGCTTGGCGGGGTATAAGGATTCACCCCTCCACTTT. The V gene is TRBV5-1, the J gene TRBJ1-6; D gene ambiguous. This CDR3 has 15 residues. Between the trimmed V and J ends, which lost 0 bases and 8 bases, there was a span of 12 bases. CDR1 is SGHRS and CDR2 is YFSETQ in the germline V gene.

This sequence joins TRBV4-1 and TRBJ1-2, with 9 positions matching TRBD1. The CDR3 length is 14 residues. CDR1 and CDR2 from the germline V gene are MGHRA and YSYEKL. Germline trimming cut 3 bases from V and 4 bases from J; bases unmatched to any gene: 3. CDR3 sequence (DNA): TGCGCCAGCAGCCACCTGGGACAGGGCTATGGCTACACCTTC. Its protein is CASSHLGQGYGYTF.

The chain links TRBV30 to TRBJ2-1; D tentatively fits TRBD1 or TRBD2 (5 bases each). The CDR3 is made up of 15 amino acids. Between the trimmed V and J ends, which lost 5 bases and 2 bases, there was a span of 16 bases. Germline lookup yields CDR1 GTSNPN and CDR2 SVGIG (reference sequence). The CDR3 here is CAWGGLQATYNEQFF. In nucleotides, the CDR3 is TGTGCCTGGGGGGGTCTACAGGCCACCTACAATGAGCAGTTCTTC.

This sequence joins TRBV11-2 and TRBJ1-1; no firm D call. Germline V gene sequence: CDR1 SGHAT, CDR2 FQNNGV. V was shortened by 4 bases and J by 5 bases, with 14 bases between the two germline ends. The CDR3 contains 14 residues. This chain's CDR3 is CASSSRPGETEAFF. In DNA, the CDR3 is TGTGCCAGCAGCTCCAGGCCCGGGGAGACTGAAGCTTTCTTT.

The chain uses TRBV7-9 and TRBJ2-1; a possible D gene is TRBD1 (5 bases). Between the trimmed V and J ends, which lost 0 bases and 0 bases, there was a span of 12 bases. This CDR3 is 17 amino acids long. Germline V CDR1 and CDR2: SEHNR, FQNEAQ (reference sequence). The CDR3 sequence: CASSLAGRQSSYNEQFF. The CDR3 nucleotides are TGTGCCAGCAGCTTAGCGGGTCGACAGAGCTCCTACAATGAGCAGTTCTTC.

As DNA, the CDR3 is TGTGCCAGCAGAGAGCGGGGGACCTACGAGCAGTACTTC. This sequence encodes CASRERGTYEQYF. The chain uses TRBV27 and TRBJ2-7; 8 positions match TRBD2. The CDR3 runs 13 residues. Germline V gene data show CDR1 as MNHEY and CDR2 as SMNVEV (reference sequence). The V segment lost 6 bases and the J segment 2 bases; nucleotides outside the gene matches: 3.